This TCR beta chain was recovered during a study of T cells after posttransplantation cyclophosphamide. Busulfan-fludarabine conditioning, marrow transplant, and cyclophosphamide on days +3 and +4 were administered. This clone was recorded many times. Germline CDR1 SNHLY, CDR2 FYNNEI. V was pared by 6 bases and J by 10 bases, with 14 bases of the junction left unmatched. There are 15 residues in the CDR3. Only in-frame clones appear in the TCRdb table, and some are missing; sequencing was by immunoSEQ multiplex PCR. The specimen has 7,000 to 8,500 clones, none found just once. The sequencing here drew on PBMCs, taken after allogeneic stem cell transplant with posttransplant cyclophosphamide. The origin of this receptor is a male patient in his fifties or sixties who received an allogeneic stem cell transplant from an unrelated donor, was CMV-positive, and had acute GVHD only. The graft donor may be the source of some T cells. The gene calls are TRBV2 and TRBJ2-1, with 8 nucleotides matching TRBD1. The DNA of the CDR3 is TGTGCCAGCAGGGAGGACAGGGACCCGGGATCAGAGCAGTTCTTC. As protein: CASREDRDPGSEQFF.